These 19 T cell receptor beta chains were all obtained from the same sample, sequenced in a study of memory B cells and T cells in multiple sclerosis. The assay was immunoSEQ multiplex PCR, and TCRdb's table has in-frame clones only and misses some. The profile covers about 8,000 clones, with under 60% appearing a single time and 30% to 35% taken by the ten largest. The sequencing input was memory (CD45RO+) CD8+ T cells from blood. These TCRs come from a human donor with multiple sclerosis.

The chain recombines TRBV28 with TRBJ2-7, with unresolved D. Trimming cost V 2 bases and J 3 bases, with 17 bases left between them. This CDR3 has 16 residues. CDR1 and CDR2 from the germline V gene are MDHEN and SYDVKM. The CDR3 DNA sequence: TGTGCCAGCAGTTTACGCCCTGCTAGGCCCAGCTACGAGCAGTACTTC. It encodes CASSLRPARPSYEQYF.

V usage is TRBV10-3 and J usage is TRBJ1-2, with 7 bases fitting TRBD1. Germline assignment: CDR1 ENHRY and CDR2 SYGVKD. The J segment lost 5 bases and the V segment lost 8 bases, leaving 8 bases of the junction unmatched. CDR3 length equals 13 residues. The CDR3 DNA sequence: TGTGCCATCGGAGGGGGCGAGGGGTATGGCTACACCTTC. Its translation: CAIGGGEGYGYTF.

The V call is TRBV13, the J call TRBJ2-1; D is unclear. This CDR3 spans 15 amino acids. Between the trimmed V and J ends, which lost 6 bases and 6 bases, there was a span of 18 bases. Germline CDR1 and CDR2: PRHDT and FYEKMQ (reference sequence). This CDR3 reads CASRLRYPVGNEQFF. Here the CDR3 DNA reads TGTGCCAGCAGACTTCGGTACCCGGTCGGCAATGAGCAGTTCTTC. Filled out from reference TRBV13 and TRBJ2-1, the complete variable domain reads AAGVIQSPRHLIKEKRETATLKCYPIPRHDTVYWYQQGPGQDPQFLISFYEKMQSDKGSIPDRFSAQQFSDYHSELNMSSLELGDSALYFCASRLRYPVGNEQFFGPGTRLTVL.

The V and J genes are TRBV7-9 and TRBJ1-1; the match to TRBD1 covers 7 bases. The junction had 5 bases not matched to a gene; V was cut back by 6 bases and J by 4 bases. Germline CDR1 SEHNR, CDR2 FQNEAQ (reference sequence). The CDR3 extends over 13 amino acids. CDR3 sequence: CASRRQGGTEAFF. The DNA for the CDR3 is TGTGCCAGCAGGAGACAGGGAGGCACTGAAGCTTTCTTT.

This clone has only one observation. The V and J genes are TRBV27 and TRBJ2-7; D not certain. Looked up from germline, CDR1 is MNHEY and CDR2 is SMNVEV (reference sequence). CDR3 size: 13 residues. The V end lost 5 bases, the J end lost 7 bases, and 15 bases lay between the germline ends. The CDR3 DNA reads TGTGCCAGCAGTCCCGCTCAGTTGAGGGAGCAGTACTTC. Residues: CASSPAQLREQYF.

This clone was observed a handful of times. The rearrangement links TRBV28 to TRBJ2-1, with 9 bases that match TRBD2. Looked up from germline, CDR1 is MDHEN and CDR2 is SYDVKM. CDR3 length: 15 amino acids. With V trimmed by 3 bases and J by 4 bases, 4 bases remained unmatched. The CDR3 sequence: CASSFGTSSYNEQFF. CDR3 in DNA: TGTGCCAGCAGTTTTGGGACTAGCAGTTACAATGAGCAGTTCTTC.

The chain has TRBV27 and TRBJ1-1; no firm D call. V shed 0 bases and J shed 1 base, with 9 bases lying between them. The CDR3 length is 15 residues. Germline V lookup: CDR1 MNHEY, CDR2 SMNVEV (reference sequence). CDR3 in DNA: TGTGCCAGCAGTTTATCGATCGCGGGGAACACTGAAGCTTTCTTT. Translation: CASSLSIAGNTEAFF.

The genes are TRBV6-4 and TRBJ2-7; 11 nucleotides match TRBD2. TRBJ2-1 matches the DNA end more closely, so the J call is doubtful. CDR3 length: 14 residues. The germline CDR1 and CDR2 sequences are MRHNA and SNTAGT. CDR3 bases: TGTGCCAGCAGTGAGCTAGCGGGGGGTGATGAGCAGTTCTTC. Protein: CASSELAGGDEQFF.

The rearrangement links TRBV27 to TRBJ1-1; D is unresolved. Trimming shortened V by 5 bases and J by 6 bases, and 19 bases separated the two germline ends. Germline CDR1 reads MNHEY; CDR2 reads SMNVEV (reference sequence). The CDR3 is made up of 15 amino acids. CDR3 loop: CASSPGGIGLSEAFF. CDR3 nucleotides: TGTGCCAGCAGTCCGGGAGGGATCGGTCTTTCTGAAGCTTTCTTT.

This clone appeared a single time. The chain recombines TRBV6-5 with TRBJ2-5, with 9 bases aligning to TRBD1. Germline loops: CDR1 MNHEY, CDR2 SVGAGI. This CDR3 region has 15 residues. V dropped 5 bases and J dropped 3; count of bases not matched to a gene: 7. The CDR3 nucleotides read TGTGCCAGCAGTCCCAGGACAGGGGCAAAAGAGACCCAGTACTTC. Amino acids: CASSPRTGAKETQYF.

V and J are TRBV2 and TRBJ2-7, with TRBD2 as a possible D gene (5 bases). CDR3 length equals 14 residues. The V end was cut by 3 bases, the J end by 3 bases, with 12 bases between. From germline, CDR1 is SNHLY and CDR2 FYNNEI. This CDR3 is CASSDPPRVYEQYF. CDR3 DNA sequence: TGTGCCAGCAGTGACCCGCCGAGGGTCTACGAGCAGTACTTC.

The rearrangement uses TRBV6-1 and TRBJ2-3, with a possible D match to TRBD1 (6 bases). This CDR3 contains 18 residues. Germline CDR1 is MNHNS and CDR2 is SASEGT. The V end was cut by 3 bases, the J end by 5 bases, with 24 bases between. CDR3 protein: CASSERIGGSPTGDTQYF. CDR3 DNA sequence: TGTGCCAGCAGTGAGAGAATTGGGGGTTCCCCGACAGGAGATACGCAGTATTTT.

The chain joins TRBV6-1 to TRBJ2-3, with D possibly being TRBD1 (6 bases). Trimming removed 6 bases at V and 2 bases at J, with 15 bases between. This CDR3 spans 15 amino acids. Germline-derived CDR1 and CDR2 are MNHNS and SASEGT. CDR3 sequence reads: CASSGLGGHTDTQYF. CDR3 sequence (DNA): TGTGCCAGCAGCGGATTAGGGGGTCACACAGATACGCAGTATTTT.

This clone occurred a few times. The CDR3 nucleotides are TGTGCCAGCAGTTACTCACTAGGATCCAATGAGCAGTTCTTC. Protein: CASSYSLGSNEQFF. J is TRBJ2-1 and V is TRBV6-5; a possible D gene is TRBD2 (5 bases). CDR3 size: 14 residues. The V gene lost 0 bases and the J gene lost 6 bases, with 9 bases spanning the gap. Germline V gene lookup returns CDR1 MNHEY and CDR2 SVGAGI.

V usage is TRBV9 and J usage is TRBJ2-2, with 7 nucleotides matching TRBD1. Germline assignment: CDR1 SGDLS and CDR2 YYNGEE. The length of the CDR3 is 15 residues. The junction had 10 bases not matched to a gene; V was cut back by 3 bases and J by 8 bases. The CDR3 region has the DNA TGTGCCAGCAGCGCCACAGGGGACATTTGGGGGGAGCTGTTTTTT. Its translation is CASSATGDIWGELFF.

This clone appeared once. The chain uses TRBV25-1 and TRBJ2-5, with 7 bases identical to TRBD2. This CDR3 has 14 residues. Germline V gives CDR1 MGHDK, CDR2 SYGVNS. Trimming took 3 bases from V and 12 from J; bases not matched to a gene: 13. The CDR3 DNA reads TGTGCCAGCAGTGAGTTTAGGGAGGGCGACGAGGAGTACTTC. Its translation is CASSEFREGDEEYF.

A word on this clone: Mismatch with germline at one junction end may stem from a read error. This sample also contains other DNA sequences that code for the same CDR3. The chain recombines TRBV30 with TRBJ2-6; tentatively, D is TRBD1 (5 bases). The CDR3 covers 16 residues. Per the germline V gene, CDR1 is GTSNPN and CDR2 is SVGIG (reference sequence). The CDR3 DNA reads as TGTGCCTGGAGTGTGCCGGCAGGGAATGGGGCCAACGTCTTGACTTTC. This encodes CAWSVPAGNGANVLTF.

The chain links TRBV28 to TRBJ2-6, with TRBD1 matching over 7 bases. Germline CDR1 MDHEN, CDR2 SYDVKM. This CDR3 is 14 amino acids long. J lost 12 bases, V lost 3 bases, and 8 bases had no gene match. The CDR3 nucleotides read TGTGCCAGCAGTTTGTACGACAGGGAAAGCGTCCTGACTTTC. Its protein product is CASSLYDRESVLTF.

DNA for the CDR3: TGTGCCAGCAGCCAGGGCGGGGGGGATCAAGAGACCCAGTACTTC. This gives the protein CASSQGGGDQETQYF. The J gene is TRBJ2-5, the V gene TRBV11-2; 9 bases agree with TRBD2. The germline gives CDR1 SGHAT, CDR2 FQNNGV. This CDR3 contains 15 residues. V shed 5 bases and J 2 bases; nucleotides not matched to a gene: 6.